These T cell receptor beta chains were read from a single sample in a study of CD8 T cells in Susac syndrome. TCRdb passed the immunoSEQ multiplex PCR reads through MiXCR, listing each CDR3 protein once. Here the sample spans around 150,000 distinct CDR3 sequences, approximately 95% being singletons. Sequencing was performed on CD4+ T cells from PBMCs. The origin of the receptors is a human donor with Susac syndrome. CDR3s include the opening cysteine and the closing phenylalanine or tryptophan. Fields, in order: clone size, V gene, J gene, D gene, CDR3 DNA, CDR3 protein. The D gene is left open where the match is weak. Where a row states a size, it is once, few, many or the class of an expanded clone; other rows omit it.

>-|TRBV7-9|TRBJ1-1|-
TGTGCCAGCAGCTTAGGGGAGAGGAGGACTGAAGCTTTCTTT
CASSLGERRTEAFF
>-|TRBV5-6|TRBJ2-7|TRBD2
TGTGCCAGCACCGTGACTAGCGGGAGATACGAGCAGTACTTC
CASTVTSGRYEQYF
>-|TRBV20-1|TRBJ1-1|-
TGCAGTGCTAGAGTTACGGGGGCGAACACTGAAGCTTTCTTT
CSARVTGANTEAFF
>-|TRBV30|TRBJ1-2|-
TGTGCCTGGAGCCCGAGGGGGTTATATGCCGGCTACACCTTC
CAWSPRGLYAGYTF
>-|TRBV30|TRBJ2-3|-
TGTGCCTGGAGTGTACGTAACGCAGATACGCAGTATTTT
CAWSVRNADTQYF
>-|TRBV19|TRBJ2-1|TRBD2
TGTGCCAGTAGTACTCTGGTCACTAGCGGAGAGCAGTTCTTC
CASSTLVTSGEQFF
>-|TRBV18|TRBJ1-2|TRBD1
TGTGCCAGCTCACCAACTCGACAGGGGATTGGCTACACCTTC
CASSPTRQGIGYTF
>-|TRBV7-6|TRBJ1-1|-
TGTGCCAGCAGCTTGGCGACAGACACGCCCTCATTT
CASSLATDTPSF
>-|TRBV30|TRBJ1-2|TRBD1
TGTGCCGGCCGGGACAGGGATTGGACTAACTATGGCTACACCTTC
CAGRDRDWTNYGYTF
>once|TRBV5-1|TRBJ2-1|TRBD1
TGCGCCAGCAGCTTGGGACAGGGGGCGGCCAATGAGCAGTTCTTC
CASSLGQGAANEQFF
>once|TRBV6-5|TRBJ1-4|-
TGTGCCAGCAGGCTTAATGAAAAACTGTTTTTT
CASRLNEKLFF
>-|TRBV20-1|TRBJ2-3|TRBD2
TGCAGTGCTCTTACTAGCGCGTACTCCCAACGTAGAACTAGCACAGATACGCAGTATTTT
CSALTSAYSQRRTSTDTQYF
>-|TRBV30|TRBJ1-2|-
TGTGCCTGGATCCCAGGGTACTCCTATGGCTACACCTTC
CAWIPGYSYGYTF
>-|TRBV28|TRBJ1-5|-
TGTGCCAGCAGTTTTGAGGTCGGGGCCTCCAATCAGCCCCAGCATTTT
CASSFEVGASNQPQHF
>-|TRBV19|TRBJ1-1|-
TGTGCCAGCAGCGGGAGCCAGAACACTGAAGCTTTCTTT
CASSGSQNTEAFF
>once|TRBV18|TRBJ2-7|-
TGTGCCAGCTCATGGGACCGCTACTACGAGCAGTACTTC
CASSWDRYYEQYF
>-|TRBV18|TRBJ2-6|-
TGTGCCAGCTCACCGGGGGGGCCCCTTACTGGGGCCAACGTCCTGACTTTC
CASSPGGPLTGANVLTF
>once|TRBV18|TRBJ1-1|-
TGTGCCAGCTCACCACCGATGGGGCCGAACACTGAAGCTTTCTTT
CASSPPMGPNTEAFF
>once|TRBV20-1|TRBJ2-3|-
TGCAGTGCTAGAGATGGGGGCGGACCCACAGATACGCAGTATTTT
CSARDGGGPTDTQYF
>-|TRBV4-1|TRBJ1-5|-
TGCGCCAGCAGCCAAGGGCAGGTCTTCATGCCCCAGCATTTT
CASSQGQVFMPQHF
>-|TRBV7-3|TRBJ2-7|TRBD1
TGTGCCAGCAGCTTCTCCGGGACAGGGAAAGGCGAGCAGTACTTC
CASSFSGTGKGEQYF
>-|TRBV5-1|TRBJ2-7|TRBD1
TGCGCCAGCAGCGTCGCACAGGGGACCGAGCAGTACTTC
CASSVAQGTEQYF
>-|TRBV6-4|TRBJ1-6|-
TGTGCCAGCAGTGAATTTGGAGGGTCACCCCTCCACTTT
CASSEFGGSPLHF
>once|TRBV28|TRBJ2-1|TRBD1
TGTGCCAGCAGCGCAGCTGGGGGACAGGGGTCCCACAATGAGCAGTTCTTC
CASSAAGGQGSHNEQFF
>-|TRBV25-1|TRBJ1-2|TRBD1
TGTGCCAGCAGTGCCTCCGGGACAGCTAACTATGGCTACACCTTC
CASSASGTANYGYTF
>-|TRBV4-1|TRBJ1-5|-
TGCGCCAGCAGCCAAGCGGGTCCTCGGCAGCCCCAGCATTTT
CASSQAGPRQPQHF
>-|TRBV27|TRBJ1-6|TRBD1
TGTGCCAGCAGTTTATCGACAGGGGGCCAGACACCCCTCCACTTT
CASSLSTGGQTPLHF
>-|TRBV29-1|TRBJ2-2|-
TGCAGCGTTGTGGTGGATTCGAACACCGGGGAGCTGTTTTTT
CSVVVDSNTGELFF
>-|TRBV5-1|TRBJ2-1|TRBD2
TGCGCCAGCAGCTCCCATGGACTAGCGGGAGGCTACAATGAGCAGTTCTTC
CASSSHGLAGGYNEQFF
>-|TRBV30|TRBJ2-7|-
TGTGCCTGGAGTGTGGACTCCCTGACCTACGAGCAGTACTTC
CAWSVDSLTYEQYF
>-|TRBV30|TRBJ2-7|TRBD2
TGTGCCTGGAGTGTACCGCGTTGGCTAGCGGGCCGCTACGAGCAGTACTTC
CAWSVPRWLAGRYEQYF
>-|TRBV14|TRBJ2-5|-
TGTGCCAGCAGCCGAAGTGGGGGAGAGACCCAGTACTTC
CASSRSGGETQYF
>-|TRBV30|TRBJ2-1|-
TGTGCCTTTACGATAGGAGGGACAGCCAATGAGCAGTTCTTC
CAFTIGGTANEQFF
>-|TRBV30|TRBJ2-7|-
TGTGCCTGGAGTGAACGAGGCTACGAGCAGTACTTC
CAWSERGYEQYF
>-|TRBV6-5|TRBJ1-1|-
TGTGCCAGCAGTTACAGAGACAGGAACACTGAAGCTTTCTTT
CASSYRDRNTEAFF
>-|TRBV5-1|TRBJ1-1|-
TGCGCCAGCAGCTTGGGTCCTGGCGGCGGCACTGAAGCTTTCTTT
CASSLGPGGGTEAFF
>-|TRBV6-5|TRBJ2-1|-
TGTGCCAGCAGTCGGGGACGACTCTCCTACAATGAGCAGTTCTTC
CASSRGRLSYNEQFF
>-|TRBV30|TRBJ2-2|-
TGTGCCTGGATACTTCGGGGGACTCTAAACACCGGGGAGCTGTTTTTT
CAWILRGTLNTGELFF
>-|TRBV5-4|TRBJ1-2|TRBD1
TGTGCCAGCAGGATGACAGGGGAGGCTGGCTACACCTTC
CASRMTGEAGYTF
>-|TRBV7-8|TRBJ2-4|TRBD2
TGTGCCAGCAGCTCCAGCGGGGGCATTGATAACATTCAGTACTTC
CASSSSGGIDNIQYF
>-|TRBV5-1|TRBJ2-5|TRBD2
TGCGCCAGCAGCTCCCCTAGCGGGGAGAACCAAGAGACCCAGTACTTC
CASSSPSGENQETQYF
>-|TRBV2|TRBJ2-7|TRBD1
TGTGCCAGCAGTGAAACCGGGACAGGATTCTACGAGCAGTACTTC
CASSETGTGFYEQYF
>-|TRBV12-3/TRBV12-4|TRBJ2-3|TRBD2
TGTGCCAGCCAAACCGGGACTAACACAGATACGCAGTATTTT
CASQTGTNTDTQYF
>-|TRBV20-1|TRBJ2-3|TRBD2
TGCAGTGCTAGAGCCCCTAGCGGGGGCACAGATACGCAGTATTTT
CSARAPSGGTDTQYF
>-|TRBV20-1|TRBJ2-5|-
TGCAGTGCTCGCCGGGACACTAATCAAGAGACCCAGTACTTC
CSARRDTNQETQYF
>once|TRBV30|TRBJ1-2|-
TGTGCCTGGAGGCGGGGGGCCCTAAACTATGGCTACACCTTC
CAWRRGALNYGYTF
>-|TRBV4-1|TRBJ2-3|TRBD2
TGCGCCAGCAGCCAAGAAACTGGACTAGCAAGTACGCAGTATTTT
CASSQETGLASTQYF
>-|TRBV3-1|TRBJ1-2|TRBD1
TGTGCCAGCAGCCACACAGAGGGGGCGAGTGGCTACACCTTC
CASSHTEGASGYTF
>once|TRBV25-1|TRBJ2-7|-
TGTGCCAGCAGTGAGCCGGGGCCAGACTCCTACGAGCAGTACTTC
CASSEPGPDSYEQYF
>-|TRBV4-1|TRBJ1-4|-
TGCGCCAGCAGCCAAGGAGACGGGGGGGAAAAACTGTTTTTT
CASSQGDGGEKLFF
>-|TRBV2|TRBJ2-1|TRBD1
TGTGCCACCGGACAGGGGCTTACGGATGAGCAGTTCTTC
CATGQGLTDEQFF
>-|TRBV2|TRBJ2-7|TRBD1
TGTGCCAGCGGCGAGACAGGGGGTTACGAGCAGTACTTC
CASGETGGYEQYF
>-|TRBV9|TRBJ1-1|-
TGTGCCAGCAGCGTAGGATTCGGGGGGGTGTCCACTGAAGCTTTCTTT
CASSVGFGGVSTEAFF
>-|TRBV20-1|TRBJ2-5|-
TGCAGCGCACACAATCCCGCTCTCACCCCAGAGACCCAGTACTTC
CSAHNPALTPETQYF
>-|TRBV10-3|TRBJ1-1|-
TGTGCCACCAGTTTCGGGACGAAAGGGAATGAAGCTTTCTTT
CATSFGTKGNEAFF